This T cell receptor (beta chain) emerged from a study of glioma-infiltrating T cells after dendritic cell vaccination. Whole-study context: Glioblastoma patients came from Phase I and II dendritic cell vaccination trials.

V shed 8 bases and J 8 bases; nucleotides not matched to a gene: 9. CDR3 size: 13 residues. Per the germline V gene, CDR1 is SQVTM and CDR2 is ANQGSEA. Time point reported: after dendritic cell vaccination, including at tumor progression/relapse. Method: immunoSEQ multiplex PCR; TCRdb's copy keeps in-frame clones and lacks some. This sample has 100,000 to 120,000 clones, with roughly 89% found just once. The chain couples TRBV29-1 to TRBJ1-2; 12 nucleotides match TRBD1. The starting material was blood, obtained after dendritic cell vaccination. The sequence was collected from a human donor with glioblastoma. In DNA, the CDR3 is TGCAGCTCCCGGGACAGGGGGCGCGGAGGCTACACCTTC. Protein: CSSRDRGRGGYTF.